These 26 T cell receptor beta chains originate from one sample sequenced in a study of neoadjuvant anti-PD-1 for oral cavity cancer. Documented time point: after neoadjuvant nivolumab, at surgical resection. TCRdb keeps only in-frame clones here, not all; method: immunoSEQ multiplex PCR. The sample lists 65,000 to 70,000 clones; roughly nine tenths were seen once. Material: PBMCs, obtained after nivolumab (anti-PD-1) treatment. The receptors originated from a person aged 35-79 years with oral cavity squamous cell carcinoma.

This clone was observed a handful of times. The rearrangement links TRBV6-1 to TRBJ2-7; TRBD2 might be the D (6 bases). This CDR3 is built from 18 residues. The V and J ends lost 1 base and 2 bases respectively, with 21 bases between them. Germline CDR1 MNHNS, CDR2 SASEGT. This chain's CDR3 is CASSEVKNPGVAAYEQYF. DNA for the CDR3: TGTGCCAGCAGTGAAGTAAAAAACCCCGGAGTAGCGGCCTACGAGCAGTACTTC.

This clone appeared a few times. The gene calls are TRBV13 and TRBJ2-7, with D possibly matching TRBD2 (5 bases). The CDR3 runs to 14 residues. Deletions cut 1 base from V and 1 base from J, with 8 bases between. Per germline, CDR1 PRHDT and CDR2 FYEKMQ (reference sequence). CDR3 DNA sequence: TGTGCCAGCAGCTTAGTGCGGGTATCCTACGAGCAGTACTTC. Residues: CASSLVRVSYEQYF.

V gene TRBV5-1 combines with J gene TRBJ2-6; D remains unclear. With 4 bases removed from V and 4 bases from J, the gap between germline ends came to 12 bases. The CDR3 runs 15 residues. Germline values: CDR1 SGHRS, CDR2 YFSETQ. The CDR3 DNA sequence: TGCGCCAGCAGCCCACCAGGAGAAGGGGCCAACGTCCTGACTTTC. It is translated as CASSPPGEGANVLTF.

This chain links TRBV30 with TRBJ2-2, with D possibly being TRBD1 (5 bases). There are 14 residues in the CDR3. V shed 2 bases and J shed 4 bases, with 11 bases lying between them. Germline values: CDR1 GTSNPN, CDR2 SVGIG (reference sequence). The CDR3 DNA sequence: TGTGCCTGGAGTCGCAGGGTGGTCACCGGGGAGCTGTTTTTT. Translated: CAWSRRVVTGELFF.

J is TRBJ1-5 and V is TRBV6-5; D not certain. CDR1 MNHEY and CDR2 SVGAGI come from the germline V gene. CDR3 length equals 15 residues. The V gene lost 5 bases and the J gene lost 1 base, with 12 bases spanning the gap. Written as DNA, the CDR3 is TGTGCCAGCAGTCAGTATAGGCGAAGCAATCAGCCCCAGCATTTT. Amino acid sequence: CASSQYRRSNQPQHF.

The J gene is TRBJ1-4, the V gene TRBV10-3, with D uncertain. V was clipped by 5 bases and J by 5 bases, with 12 bases between them. This CDR3 comprises 14 residues. Looked up from germline, CDR1 is ENHRY and CDR2 is SYGVKD. The CDR3 protein is CAISRGTENEKLFF. The CDR3 nucleotides read TGTGCCATCAGTCGCGGAACGGAAAATGAAAAACTGTTTTTT.

This chain joins TRBV5-6 and TRBJ2-3; 11 bases line up with TRBD2. This CDR3 has 16 amino acids. The germline CDR1 and CDR2 sequences are SGHDT and YYEEEE. The ends lost 3 bases at V and 3 bases at J; junction bases unmatched: 6. The CDR3 region is CASSSTGTSGTDTQYF. The CDR3 DNA is TGTGCCAGCAGCTCTACCGGGACTAGCGGTACAGATACGCAGTATTTT.

The rearrangement uses TRBV5-1 and TRBJ2-6; TRBD1 might be the D (5 bases). CDR1 and CDR2 from the germline V gene are SGHRS and YFSETQ. V lost 4 bases and J 0 bases, leaving 20 bases between the germline ends. CDR3 length equals 19 residues. The CDR3 region is CASSIKTVTALSGANVLTF. The CDR3 nucleotides read TGCGCCAGCAGCATCAAGACAGTGACGGCCCTCTCTGGGGCCAACGTCCTGACTTTC.

This chain links TRBV5-8 with TRBJ2-3; 7 bases fit TRBD2. CDR3 size: 16 residues. CDR1 and CDR2 (germline): SGHTS, YDEGEE. V lost 2 bases, J lost 0 bases, and 6 bases stayed unmatched. The CDR3, as DNA: TGTGCCAGCAGCTTTTCTTCTAGCGGAAGCACAGATACGCAGTATTTT. Protein product: CASSFSSSGSTDTQYF.

This clone was observed once. The chain carries TRBV5-4 and TRBJ2-2; the match to TRBD2 covers 11 bases. CDR1 is SGHNT and CDR2 is YYREEE in the germline V gene (reference sequence). V was clipped by 4 bases and J by 0 bases; unmatched bases: 5. This CDR3 has 17 residues. CDR3: CASSPLAGGSNTGELFF. The CDR3 nucleotides are TGTGCCAGCAGCCCCCTAGCGGGGGGATCGAACACCGGGGAGCTGTTTTTT.

J is TRBJ1-2 and V is TRBV4-1; D is undetermined. Germline CDR1 MGHRA, CDR2 YSYEKL. V dropped 1 base and J dropped 5 bases, with 11 bases sitting between them. This CDR3 has 14 residues. The CDR3 nucleotides are TGCGCCAGCAGCCAAGGGGCCATAAGTTATGGCTACACCTTC. As protein: CASSQGAISYGYTF.

The chain couples TRBV5-4 to TRBJ1-1, with D perhaps matching TRBD1 (5 bases). V lost 6 bases to trimming and J lost 4 bases, with 13 bases between them. CDR1 and CDR2 from the germline V gene are SGHNT and YYREEE (reference sequence). The CDR3 covers 13 residues. CDR3 amino acids: CASNLGGVTEAFF. The CDR3 DNA is TGTGCCAGCAACCTGGGAGGGGTCACTGAAGCTTTCTTT.

This chain links TRBV5-4 with TRBJ2-1, with 7 bases that match TRBD2. The CDR3 covers 16 residues. J gave up 1 base and V 2 bases, and 6 bases lay outside the gene matches. CDR1 is SGHNT and CDR2 is YYREEE in the germline V gene (reference sequence). CDR3 coding DNA: TGTGCCAGCAGCTTCCCTAGCGGCCGATCCTACAATGAGCAGTTCTTC. Translated: CASSFPSGRSYNEQFF. The full variable domain, its missing parts supplied by reference TRBV5-4 and TRBJ2-1, is ETGVTQSPTHLIKTRGQQVTLRCSSQSGHNTVSWYQQALGQGPQFIFQYYREEENGRGNFPPRFSGLQFPNYSSELNVNALELDDSALYLCASSFPSGRSYNEQFFGPGTRLTVL.

The J gene is TRBJ1-1, the V gene TRBV6-5, with a tentative D call TRBD1 (5 bases). Trimming removed 7 bases at V and 0 bases at J, with 15 bases between. The CDR3 runs 15 residues. The germline V gene encodes CDR1 MNHEY and CDR2 SVGAGI. The CDR3: CASIPGAGLNTEAFF. In nucleotides, the CDR3 is TGTGCCAGCATCCCTGGGGCAGGGTTGAACACTGAAGCTTTCTTT.

This clone was seen at least ten times. The chain carries TRBV11-1 and TRBJ2-7; 9 bases fit TRBD2. Looked up from germline, CDR1 is SGHAT and CDR2 is FQDESV (reference sequence). This CDR3 comprises 13 residues. The V segment lost 6 bases and the J segment 1 base; nucleotides outside the gene matches: 1. The CDR3 DNA reads TGTGCCAGCAGTCTAGCGGGATCCTACGAGCAGTACTTC. Translation gives CASSLAGSYEQYF.

This clone has a single count. V usage is TRBV2 and J usage is TRBJ2-1; TRBD2 is a possible D gene (5 bases). Germline-derived CDR1 and CDR2 are SNHLY and FYNNEI. V dropped 2 bases and J dropped 9 bases, with 20 bases sitting between them. CDR3 length: 16 amino acids. The CDR3 protein is CASSEWAGIPSAEQFF. The CDR3 coding sequence is TGTGCCAGCAGTGAATGGGCCGGGATACCATCGGCTGAGCAGTTCTTC.

This chain connects TRBV7-9 to TRBJ2-2; 7 bases agree with TRBD2. V lost 4 bases to trimming and J lost 5 bases; unmatched junction nucleotides: 1. This CDR3 has 13 residues. Germline CDR1 reads SEHNR; CDR2 reads FQNEAQ (reference sequence). The CDR3 reads CASSWGGTGELFF. The CDR3, as DNA: TGTGCCAGCAGCTGGGGGGGAACCGGGGAGCTGTTTTTT.

The V and J genes are TRBV4-1 and TRBJ1-1; no clear D gene. The CDR3 totals 13 residues. V was cut by 4 bases and J by 1 base, with 7 bases left in between. CDR1 and CDR2 from the germline V gene are MGHRA and YSYEKL. CDR3 coding DNA: TGCGCCAGCAGCCGCCTTAGGAACACTGAAGCTTTCTTT. Residues: CASSRLRNTEAFF.

J is TRBJ2-1 and V is TRBV6-5, with 7 bases that match TRBD2. The trim removed 6 bases at V and 4 bases at J, leaving 9 bases unmatched. Germline V lookup: CDR1 MNHEY, CDR2 SVGAGI. There are 15 residues in the CDR3. The CDR3 sequence: CASSPGLGLYNEQFF. CDR3 in DNA: TGTGCCAGCAGCCCCGGACTAGGCTTATACAATGAGCAGTTCTTC.

The sample holds one count of this clone. V usage is TRBV5-1 and J usage is TRBJ1-3, with unresolved D. Germline-derived CDR1 and CDR2 are SGHRS and YFSETQ. CDR3 length: 16 amino acids. Trimming pared 1 base from V and 0 bases from J, leaving 11 bases between. The chain's CDR3 is CASSLRTESSGNTIYF. CDR3 coding DNA: TGCGCCAGCAGCTTGAGGACGGAGAGCTCTGGAAACACCATATATTTT.

This clone was recorded once. The chain uses TRBV6-5 and TRBJ1-2, with 7 bases that match TRBD1. CDR1 is MNHEY, CDR2 SVGAGI, per germline. The junction had 7 bases not matched to a gene; V was cut back by 5 bases and J by 4 bases. This CDR3 has 14 residues. CDR3 region: CASSTQGHGYGYTF. The CDR3 coding sequence is TGTGCCAGCAGTACACAGGGGCACGGCTATGGCTACACCTTC.

In regard to this clone: The sample contains more than one DNA sequence encoding this CDR3. The V and J genes are TRBV30 and TRBJ1-5; D unresolved. V gave up 1 base and J gave up 2 bases, with 6 bases separating them. In germline, CDR1 is GTSNPN, CDR2 SVGIG (reference sequence). This CDR3 contains 13 residues. CDR3 loop: CAWSGTGNQPQHF. The CDR3 coding sequence is TGTGCCTGGAGTGGGACGGGCAATCAGCCCCAGCATTTT.

V is TRBV5-1 and J is TRBJ2-7; tentatively, D is TRBD1 (7 bases). This CDR3 is built from 14 residues. Germline V gene lookup returns CDR1 SGHRS and CDR2 YFSETQ. V was shortened by 4 bases and J by 0 bases, with 11 bases between the two germline ends. The CDR3 protein is CASSPGDSSYEQYF. CDR3 nucleotides: TGCGCCAGCAGCCCGGGGGACAGCTCCTACGAGCAGTACTTC.

The chain combines TRBV15 with TRBJ1-6, with D uncertain. There are 13 residues in the CDR3. The germline V gene encodes CDR1 LNHNV and CDR2 YYDKDF (reference sequence). V was clipped by 0 bases and J by 9 bases, with 6 bases between them. This CDR3 is CATSRDLISPLHF. The CDR3 nucleotides read TGTGCCACCAGCAGAGATTTAATTTCACCCCTCCACTTT. Together with reference TRBV15 and TRBJ1-6, the CDR3 gives the full variable domain: DAMVIQNPRYQVTQFGKPVTLSCSQTLNHNVMYWYQQKSSQAPKLLFHYYDKDFNNEADTPDNFQSRRPNTSFCFLDIRSPGLGDTAMYLCATSRDLISPLHFGNGTRLTVT.

Only a few counts were recorded for this clone. The chain recombines TRBV10-1 with TRBJ2-7; a possible D gene is TRBD1 (5 bases). Germline values: CDR1 WNHNN, CDR2 SYGVQD (reference sequence). The CDR3 sequence is 12 residues long. Trimming cost V 9 bases and J 0 bases, with 9 bases left between them. The CDR3 sequence is CASDSLSYEQYF. DNA for the CDR3: TGCGCCAGTGACAGCCTCTCCTACGAGCAGTACTTC.

The V gene is TRBV3-1 (or the pseudogene TRBV3-2), the J gene TRBJ2-3; D is uncertain. Trimming removed 7 bases at V and 4 bases at J, with 0 bases between. In germline, CDR1 is LGHDT, CDR2 YNNKEL (reference sequence). The CDR3 is 9 residues long. The CDR3 coding sequence is TGTGCCAGCACAGATACGCAGTATTTT. It codes for CASTDTQYF.